The present TCR beta chain was sequenced within a study of cytotoxic CD8 clonotypes in ibrutinib-treated CLL. Study-wide context: The response samples were taken once patients had been treated for a median of about 12 months, range 6 to 36. Mean values per sample were around 250,000 productive templates and tens of thousands of productive rearrangements.

Germline lookup yields CDR1 SGHDT and CDR2 YYEEEE. This CDR3 region has 19 residues. With 3 bases removed from V and 5 bases from J, the gap between germline ends came to 29 bases. Researchers set a sequencing depth target of 1 in 200,000 to 1 in 1 million T cells. Assay: immunoSEQ multiplex PCR; the TCRdb copy retains only in-frame clones and omits some. The data show about 160,000 clones, more than 80% seen once. The source was PBMCs, collected after 24 months of ibrutinib treatment. The V gene is TRBV5-6, the J gene TRBJ1-1; maybe TRBD1 (6 bases). The sequence came from a human donor with chronic lymphocytic leukemia. CDR3 region: CASSSLLARIIKRGTEAFF. CDR3 bases: TGTGCCAGCAGCTCTCTCCTGGCCAGGATAATTAAAAGGGGGACTGAAGCTTTCTTT.